This T cell receptor (beta chain) derives from a study of PD-L1 blockade in urothelial cancer. Study in general: Samples taken from tumors held T cells that numbered over 1,300 at the median.

Trimming at V came to 5 bases and at J to 1 base, leaving 8 bases not matched to a gene. Germline V gives CDR1 MNHGY, CDR2 SAAAGT. The CDR3 loop spans 15 amino acids. The assay was immunoSEQ multiplex PCR, and TCRdb's table has in-frame clones only and misses some. The sample carries 460 or so clones, 24% recorded once. The clonotype originates from a man in his 60s with urothelial cancer. The gene calls are TRBV6-8 and TRBJ2-7, with TRBD1 matching over 7 bases. The sequences come from tumor tissue, collected before atezolizumab (anti-PD-L1) treatment. The CDR3 nucleotides are TGTGCCAGCAGTACTGACAGGGCCCCGTCCTACGAGCAGTACTTC. It codes for CASSTDRAPSYEQYF.